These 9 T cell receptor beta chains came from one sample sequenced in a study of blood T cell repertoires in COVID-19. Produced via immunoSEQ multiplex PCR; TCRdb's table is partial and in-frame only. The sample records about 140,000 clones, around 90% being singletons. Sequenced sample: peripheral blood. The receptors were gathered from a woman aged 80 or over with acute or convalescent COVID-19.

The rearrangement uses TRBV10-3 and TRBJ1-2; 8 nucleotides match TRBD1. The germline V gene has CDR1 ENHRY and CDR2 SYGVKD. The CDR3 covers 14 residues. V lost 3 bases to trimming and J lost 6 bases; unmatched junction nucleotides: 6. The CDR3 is CAISDRQGMNGYTF. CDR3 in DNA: TGTGCCATCAGTGATAGACAGGGGATGAATGGCTACACCTTC.

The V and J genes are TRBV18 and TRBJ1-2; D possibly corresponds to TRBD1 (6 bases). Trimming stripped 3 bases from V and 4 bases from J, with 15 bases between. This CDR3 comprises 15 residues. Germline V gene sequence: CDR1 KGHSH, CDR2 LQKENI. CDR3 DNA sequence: TGTGCCAGCTCACCGGACAGAAGTAACCTCTATGGCTACACCTTC. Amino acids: CASSPDRSNLYGYTF.

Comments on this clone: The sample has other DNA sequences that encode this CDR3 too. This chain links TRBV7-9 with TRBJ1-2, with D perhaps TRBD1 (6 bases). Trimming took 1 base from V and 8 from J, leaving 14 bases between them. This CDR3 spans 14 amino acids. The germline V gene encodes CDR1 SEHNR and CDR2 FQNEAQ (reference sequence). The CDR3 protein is CASSLERGANGYTF. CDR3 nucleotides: TGTGCCAGCAGCTTAGAACGGGGGGCGAACGGCTACACCTTC.

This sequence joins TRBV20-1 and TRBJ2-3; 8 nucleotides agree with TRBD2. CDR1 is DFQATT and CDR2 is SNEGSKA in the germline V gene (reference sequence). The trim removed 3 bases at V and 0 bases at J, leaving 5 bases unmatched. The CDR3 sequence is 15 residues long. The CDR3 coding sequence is TGCAGTGCTAGTCAACTAGCGGCGAGCACAGATACGCAGTATTTT. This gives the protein CSASQLAASTDTQYF.

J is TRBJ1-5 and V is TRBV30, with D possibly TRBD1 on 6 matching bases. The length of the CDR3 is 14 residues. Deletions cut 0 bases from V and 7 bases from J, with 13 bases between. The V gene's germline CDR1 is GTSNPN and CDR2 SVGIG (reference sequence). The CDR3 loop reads CAWSVRRDIQPQHF. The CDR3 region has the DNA TGTGCCTGGAGTGTCAGACGGGACATACAGCCCCAGCATTTT.

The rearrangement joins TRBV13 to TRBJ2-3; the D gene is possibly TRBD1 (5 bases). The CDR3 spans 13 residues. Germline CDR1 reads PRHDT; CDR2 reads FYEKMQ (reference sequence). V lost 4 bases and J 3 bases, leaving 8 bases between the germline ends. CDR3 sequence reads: CASSSRQTDTQYF. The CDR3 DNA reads TGTGCCAGCAGCTCTCGACAGACAGATACGCAGTATTTT.

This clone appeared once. CDR3 DNA sequence: TGTGCCAGCAGCTTGGGGGGCGCCGGGGCCAACGTCCTGACTTTC. This codes for CASSLGGAGANVLTF. The V gene is TRBV5-4, the J gene TRBJ2-6, with TRBD1 as a possible D gene (5 bases). The CDR3 totals 15 residues. The germline gives CDR1 SGHNT, CDR2 YYREEE (reference sequence). Trimming removed 0 bases from V and 4 bases from J, with 8 bases in between.

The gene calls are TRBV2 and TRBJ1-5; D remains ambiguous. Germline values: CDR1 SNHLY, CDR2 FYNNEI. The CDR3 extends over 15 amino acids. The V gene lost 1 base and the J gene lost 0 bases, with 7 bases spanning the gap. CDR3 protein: CASSEGSYSNQPQHF. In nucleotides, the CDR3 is TGTGCCAGCAGTGAAGGGAGTTATAGCAATCAGCCCCAGCATTTT.

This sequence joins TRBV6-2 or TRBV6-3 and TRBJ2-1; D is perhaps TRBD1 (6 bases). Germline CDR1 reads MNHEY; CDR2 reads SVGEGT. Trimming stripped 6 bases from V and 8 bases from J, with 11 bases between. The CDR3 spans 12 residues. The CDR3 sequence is CASSQRGYEQFF. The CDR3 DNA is TGTGCCAGCAGCCAGAGGGGGTATGAGCAGTTCTTC.